A selection of T cell receptor beta chains follows, all from one sample in a study of beta chain features in type 1 diabetes. Profiled with immunoSEQ multiplex PCR; TCRdb holds only in-frame clones, not every one. The data show a few hundred thousand clones, with approximately 16% seen just once and roughly 0.08% held by the top ten. The sequenced sample consisted of naive CD4+ T cells from blood. The origin of the receptors is a man younger than 45 with type 1 diabetes. Each CDR3 is given without its conserved first and last residue.

cdr3_aa j_call v_call
ASSYFSGGNTIY TRBJ1-3 TRBV6-5
ASSLGTGGRWTDTQY TRBJ2-3 TRBV18
ASSFDRGLNEQY TRBJ2-7 TRBV5-4
ASSVDEVTYEQY TRBJ2-7 TRBV9
SVEQGGETQY TRBJ2-5 TRBV29-1
SVEDMRGGQETQY TRBJ2-5 TRBV29-1
ASSRPQGSEKLF TRBJ1-4 TRBV4-1
ASSQEGSTGAGYNQPQH TRBJ1-5 TRBV4-1
SAVGAGQEAF TRBJ1-1 TRBV29-1
SVLQRGRGSYEQY TRBJ2-7 TRBV29-1
ASSPTTGGNIQY TRBJ2-4 TRBV5-1
ASSLLGRATYEQY TRBJ2-7 TRBV28
ATRLAGVQETQY TRBJ2-5 TRBV15
ASRADNSPY TRBJ2-5 TRBV2
AWSKGLSYEQY TRBJ2-7 TRBV30
SVAELAGTKETQY TRBJ2-5 TRBV29-1
SVRAGANYGYT TRBJ1-2 TRBV29-1
ASSEASAVELF NA TRBV2
ASSIEREWEGNEQY TRBJ2-7 TRBV19
ASSLTRQGNYGYT TRBJ1-2 TRBV7-9
ASSLDWGTQQF TRBJ2-1 TRBV7-2
SVAMTSGQETQY TRBJ2-5 TRBV29-1
ASSQAGGYQPQH TRBJ1-5 TRBV14